The present TCR beta chain was sequenced within a study of blood T cell repertoires in COVID-19. Study information: COVID-19 samples from acute and convalescent phases originated in the United States, Italy and Spain.

V trimming: 4 bases; J trimming: 2 bases; junction bases outside the gene matches: 7. Germline lookup yields CDR1 MGHRA and CDR2 YSYEKL. This CDR3 comprises 15 residues. Sequencing used immunoSEQ multiplex PCR; TCRdb keeps in-frame clones, though not all of them. The sample carries just under 250,000 clones, approximately 86% recorded once. This sequence originates from a woman aged 30 to 39 who had recovered from COVID-19. Source material: peripheral blood. This sequence joins TRBV4-1 and TRBJ2-7; 8 bases map to TRBD2. As DNA, the CDR3 is TGCGCCAGCAGCCCTTTGACTAGCGAAGCCTACGAGCAGTACTTC. Protein: CASSPLTSEAYEQYF.